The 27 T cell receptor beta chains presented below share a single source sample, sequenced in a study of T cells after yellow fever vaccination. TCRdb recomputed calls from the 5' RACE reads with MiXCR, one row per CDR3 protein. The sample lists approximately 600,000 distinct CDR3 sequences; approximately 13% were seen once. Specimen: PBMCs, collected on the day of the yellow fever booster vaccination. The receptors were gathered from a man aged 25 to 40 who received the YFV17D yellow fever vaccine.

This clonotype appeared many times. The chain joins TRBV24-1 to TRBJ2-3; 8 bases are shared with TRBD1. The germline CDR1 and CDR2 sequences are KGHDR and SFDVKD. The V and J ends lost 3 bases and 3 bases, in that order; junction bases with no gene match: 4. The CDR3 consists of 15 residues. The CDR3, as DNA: TGTGCCACCAGTGATCGACAGGGGTCAACAGATACGCAGTATTTT. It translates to CATSDRQGSTDTQYF.

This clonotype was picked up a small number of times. In DNA form, the CDR3 reads TGTGCCACCCTCGGGACAGGGGGCAACGAGCAGTACTTC. It translates to CATLGTGGNEQYF. The chain recombines TRBV6-1 with TRBJ2-7, with 12 bases matching TRBD1. V lost 10 bases, J lost 5 bases, and 6 bases stayed unmatched. The CDR3 is 13 residues long. CDR1 is MNHNS, CDR2 SASEGT, per germline.

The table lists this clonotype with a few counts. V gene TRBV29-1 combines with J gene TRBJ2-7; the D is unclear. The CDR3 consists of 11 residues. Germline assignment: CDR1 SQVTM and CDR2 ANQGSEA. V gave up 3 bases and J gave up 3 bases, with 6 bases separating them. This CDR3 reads CSVDTGYEQYF. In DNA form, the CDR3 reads TGCAGCGTTGACACCGGCTACGAGCAGTACTTC.

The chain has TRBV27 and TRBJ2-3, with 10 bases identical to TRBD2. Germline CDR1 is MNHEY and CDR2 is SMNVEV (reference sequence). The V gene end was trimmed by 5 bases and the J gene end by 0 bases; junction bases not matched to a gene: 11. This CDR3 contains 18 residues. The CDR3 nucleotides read TGTGCCAGCAGTGGGGGATTAGCGGGAGGACTCAGCACAGATACGCAGTATTTT. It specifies CASSGGLAGGLSTDTQYF.

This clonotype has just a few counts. Here the CDR3 reads CASSWDKKETQYF. The CDR3 DNA reads as TGTGCCAGCAGCTGGGACAAGAAAGAGACCCAGTACTTC. This chain uses TRBV4-2 with TRBJ2-5, with a weak D call TRBD1 (6 bases). The CDR3 covers 13 residues. V was trimmed by 5 bases and J by 3 bases, leaving 10 bases between them. Per the germline V gene, CDR1 is LGHNA and CDR2 is YNFKEQ.

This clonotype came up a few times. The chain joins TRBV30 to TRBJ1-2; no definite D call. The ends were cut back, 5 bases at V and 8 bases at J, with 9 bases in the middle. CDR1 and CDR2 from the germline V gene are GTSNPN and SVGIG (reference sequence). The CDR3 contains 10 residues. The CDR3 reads CAWFNWGYTF. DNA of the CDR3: TGTGCCTGGTTCAATTGGGGCTACACCTTC.

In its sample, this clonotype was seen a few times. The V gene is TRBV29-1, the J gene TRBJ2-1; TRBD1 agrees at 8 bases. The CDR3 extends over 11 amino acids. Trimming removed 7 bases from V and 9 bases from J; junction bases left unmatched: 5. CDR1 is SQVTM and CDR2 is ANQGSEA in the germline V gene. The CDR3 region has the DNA TGCAGCGCTCCAGGGGGCAGTGAGCAGTTCTTC. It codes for CSAPGGSEQFF.

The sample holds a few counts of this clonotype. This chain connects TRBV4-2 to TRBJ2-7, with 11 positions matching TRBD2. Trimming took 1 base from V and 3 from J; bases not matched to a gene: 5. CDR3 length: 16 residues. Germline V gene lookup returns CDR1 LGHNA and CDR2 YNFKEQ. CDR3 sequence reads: CASSQAGTSGGYEQYF. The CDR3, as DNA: TGTGCCAGCAGCCAAGCAGGGACTAGCGGAGGCTACGAGCAGTACTTC.

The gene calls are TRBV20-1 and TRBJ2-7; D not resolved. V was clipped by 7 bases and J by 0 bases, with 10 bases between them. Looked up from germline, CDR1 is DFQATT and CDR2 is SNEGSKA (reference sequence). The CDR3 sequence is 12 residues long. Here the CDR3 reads CSGRWTSYEQYF. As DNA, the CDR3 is TGCAGTGGCCGCTGGACCTCCTACGAGCAGTACTTC.

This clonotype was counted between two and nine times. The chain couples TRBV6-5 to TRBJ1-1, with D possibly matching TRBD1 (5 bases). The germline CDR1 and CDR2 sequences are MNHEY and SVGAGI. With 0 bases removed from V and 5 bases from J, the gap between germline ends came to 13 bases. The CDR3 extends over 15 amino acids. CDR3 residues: CASSYSGAHRTEAFF. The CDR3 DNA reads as TGTGCCAGCAGTTACTCAGGGGCCCACAGAACTGAAGCTTTCTTT.

CDR3 protein: CSVDCGSSYNEQFF. In DNA form, the CDR3 reads TGCAGCGTTGATTGCGGGAGCTCCTACAATGAGCAGTTCTTC. The rearrangement joins TRBV29-1 to TRBJ2-1; 7 bases align to TRBD2. CDR3 length equals 14 residues. V lost 3 bases to trimming and J lost 0 bases; unmatched junction nucleotides: 2. CDR1 and CDR2 (germline): SQVTM, ANQGSEA.

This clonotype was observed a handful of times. The CDR3 nucleotides read TGTGCCAGCAGCTGGGGGGGAGATACGCAGTATTTT. It translates to CASSWGGDTQYF. The rearrangement links TRBV5-5 to TRBJ2-3; 7 bases line up with TRBD2. From germline, CDR1 is SGHKS and CDR2 YYEKEE (reference sequence). The CDR3 has 12 amino acids. J gave up 5 bases and V 3 bases, and 0 bases lay outside the gene matches. The whole variable domain, filled in from reference TRBV5-5 and TRBJ2-3, reads DAGVTQSPTHLIKTRGQQVTLRCSPISGHKSVSWYQQVLGQGPQFIFQYYEKEERGRGNFPDRFSARQFPNYSSELNVNALLLGDSALYLCASSWGGDTQYFGPGTRLTVL.

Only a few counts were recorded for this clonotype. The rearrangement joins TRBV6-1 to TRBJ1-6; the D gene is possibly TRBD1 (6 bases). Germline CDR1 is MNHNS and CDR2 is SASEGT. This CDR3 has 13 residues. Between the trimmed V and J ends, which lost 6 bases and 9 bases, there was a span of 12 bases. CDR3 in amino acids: CASSGDMSSPLHF. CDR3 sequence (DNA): TGTGCCAGCAGCGGGGACATGAGTTCACCCCTCCACTTT.

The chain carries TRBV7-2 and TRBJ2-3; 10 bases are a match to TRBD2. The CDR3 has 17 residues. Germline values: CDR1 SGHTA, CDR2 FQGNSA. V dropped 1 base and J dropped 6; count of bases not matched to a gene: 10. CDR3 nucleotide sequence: TGTGCCAGCAGCTTAGAGCCCCCGGGACTAGCGAGGGATACGCAGTATTTT. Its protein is CASSLEPPGLARDTQYF.

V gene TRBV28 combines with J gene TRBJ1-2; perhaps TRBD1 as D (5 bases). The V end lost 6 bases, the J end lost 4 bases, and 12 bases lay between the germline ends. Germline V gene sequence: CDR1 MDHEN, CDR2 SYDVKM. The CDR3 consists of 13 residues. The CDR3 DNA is TGTGCCAGCAGGGTGGGGGAACTCTATGGCTACACCTTC. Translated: CASRVGELYGYTF.

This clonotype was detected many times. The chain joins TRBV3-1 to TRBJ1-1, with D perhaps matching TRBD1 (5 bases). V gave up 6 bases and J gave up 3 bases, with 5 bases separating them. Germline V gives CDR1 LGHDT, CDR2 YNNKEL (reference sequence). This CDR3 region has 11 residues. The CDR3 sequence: CASRGHTEAFF. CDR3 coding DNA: TGTGCCAGCAGGGGACACACTGAAGCTTTCTTT.

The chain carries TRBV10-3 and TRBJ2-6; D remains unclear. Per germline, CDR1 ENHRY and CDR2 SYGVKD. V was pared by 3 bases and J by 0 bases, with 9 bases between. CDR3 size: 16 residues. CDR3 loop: CAISDVHPSGANVLTF. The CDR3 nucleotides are TGTGCCATCAGTGACGTCCACCCCTCTGGGGCCAACGTCCTGACTTTC.

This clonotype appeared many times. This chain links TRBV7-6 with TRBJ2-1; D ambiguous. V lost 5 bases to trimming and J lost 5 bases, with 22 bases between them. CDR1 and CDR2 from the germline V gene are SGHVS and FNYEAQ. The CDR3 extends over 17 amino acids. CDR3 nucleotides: TGTGCCAGCAGCCGTGCCTTTGGTGCGCAAGCTAACAATGAGCAGTTCTTC. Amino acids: CASSRAFGAQANNEQFF.

The CDR3, as DNA: TGTGCCAGCAGCTCGAAAACCTCATACGAGCAGTACTTC. It codes for CASSSKTSYEQYF. The chain carries TRBV7-2 and TRBJ2-7; D is ambiguous. Trimming removed 4 bases at V and 4 bases at J, with 11 bases between. Germline V lookup: CDR1 SGHTA, CDR2 FQGNSA. The CDR3 has 13 residues.

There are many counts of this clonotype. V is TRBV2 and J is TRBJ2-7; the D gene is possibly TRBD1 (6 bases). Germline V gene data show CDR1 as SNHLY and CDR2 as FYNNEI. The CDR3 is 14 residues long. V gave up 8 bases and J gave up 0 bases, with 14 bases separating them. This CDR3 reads CASASTGSSYEQYF. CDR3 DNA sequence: TGTGCCAGCGCCTCTACAGGGAGCTCCTACGAGCAGTACTTC.

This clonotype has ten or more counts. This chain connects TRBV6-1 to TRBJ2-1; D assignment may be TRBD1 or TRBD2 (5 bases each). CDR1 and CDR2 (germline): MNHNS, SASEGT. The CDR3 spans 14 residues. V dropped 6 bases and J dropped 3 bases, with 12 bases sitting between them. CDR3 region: CASSRGRNYNEQFF. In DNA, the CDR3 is TGTGCCAGCAGCCGGGGACGGAACTACAATGAGCAGTTCTTC.

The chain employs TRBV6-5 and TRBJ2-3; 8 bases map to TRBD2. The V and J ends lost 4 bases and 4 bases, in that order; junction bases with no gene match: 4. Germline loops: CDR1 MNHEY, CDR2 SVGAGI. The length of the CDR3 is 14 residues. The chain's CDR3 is CASSFTSGPDTQYF. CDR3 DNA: TGTGCCAGCAGTTTTACTAGCGGTCCAGATACGCAGTATTTT.

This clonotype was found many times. CDR3 region: CASSTRQDQPQHF. The DNA for the CDR3 is TGTGCCAGCAGTACCCGACAGGATCAGCCCCAGCATTTT. The genes are TRBV12-3 or TRBV12-4 and TRBJ1-5; D is perhaps TRBD1 (6 bases). This CDR3 is 13 amino acids long. V gave up 5 bases and J gave up 5 bases, with 10 bases separating them.

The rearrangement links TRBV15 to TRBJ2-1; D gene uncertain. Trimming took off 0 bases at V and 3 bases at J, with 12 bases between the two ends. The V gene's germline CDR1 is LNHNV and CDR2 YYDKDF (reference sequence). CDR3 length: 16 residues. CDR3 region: CATSRDVGVRYNEQFF. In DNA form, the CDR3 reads TGTGCCACCAGCAGAGATGTGGGCGTTCGCTACAATGAGCAGTTCTTC. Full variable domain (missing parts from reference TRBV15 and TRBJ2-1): DAMVIQNPRYQVTQFGKPVTLSCSQTLNHNVMYWYQQKSSQAPKLLFHYYDKDFNNEADTPDNFQSRRPNTSFCFLDIRSPGLGDTAMYLCATSRDVGVRYNEQFFGPGTRLTVL.

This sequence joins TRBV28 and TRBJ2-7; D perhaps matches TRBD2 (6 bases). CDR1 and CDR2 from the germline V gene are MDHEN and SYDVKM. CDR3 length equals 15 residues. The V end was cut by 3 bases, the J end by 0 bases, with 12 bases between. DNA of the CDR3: TGTGCCAGCAGTTTGTGGCGGGGAAACTCCTACGAGCAGTACTTC. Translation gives CASSLWRGNSYEQYF. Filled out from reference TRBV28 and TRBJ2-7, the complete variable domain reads DVKVTQSSRYLVKRTGEKVFLECVQDMDHENMFWYRQDPGLGLRLIYFSYDVKMKEKGDIPEGYSVSREKKERFSLILESASTNQTSMYLCASSLWRGNSYEQYFGPGTRLTVT.

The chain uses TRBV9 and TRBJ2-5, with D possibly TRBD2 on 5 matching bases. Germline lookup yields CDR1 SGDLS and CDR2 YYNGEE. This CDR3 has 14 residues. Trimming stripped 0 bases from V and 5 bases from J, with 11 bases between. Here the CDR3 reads CASSVGGVGETQYF. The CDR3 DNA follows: TGTGCCAGCAGCGTAGGGGGAGTGGGGGAGACCCAGTACTTC. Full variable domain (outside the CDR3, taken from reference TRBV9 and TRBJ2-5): DSGVTQTPKHLITATGQRVTLRCSPRSGDLSVYWYQQSLDQGLQFLIQYYNGEERAKGNILERFSAQQFPDLHSELNLSSLELGDSALYFCASSVGGVGETQYFGPGTRLLVL.

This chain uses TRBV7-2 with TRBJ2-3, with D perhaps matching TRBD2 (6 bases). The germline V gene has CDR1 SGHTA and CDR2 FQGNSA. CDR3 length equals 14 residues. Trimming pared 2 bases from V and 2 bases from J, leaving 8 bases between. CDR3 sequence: CASSLSGYTDTQYF. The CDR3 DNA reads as TGTGCCAGCAGCTTAAGCGGGTACACAGATACGCAGTATTTT.